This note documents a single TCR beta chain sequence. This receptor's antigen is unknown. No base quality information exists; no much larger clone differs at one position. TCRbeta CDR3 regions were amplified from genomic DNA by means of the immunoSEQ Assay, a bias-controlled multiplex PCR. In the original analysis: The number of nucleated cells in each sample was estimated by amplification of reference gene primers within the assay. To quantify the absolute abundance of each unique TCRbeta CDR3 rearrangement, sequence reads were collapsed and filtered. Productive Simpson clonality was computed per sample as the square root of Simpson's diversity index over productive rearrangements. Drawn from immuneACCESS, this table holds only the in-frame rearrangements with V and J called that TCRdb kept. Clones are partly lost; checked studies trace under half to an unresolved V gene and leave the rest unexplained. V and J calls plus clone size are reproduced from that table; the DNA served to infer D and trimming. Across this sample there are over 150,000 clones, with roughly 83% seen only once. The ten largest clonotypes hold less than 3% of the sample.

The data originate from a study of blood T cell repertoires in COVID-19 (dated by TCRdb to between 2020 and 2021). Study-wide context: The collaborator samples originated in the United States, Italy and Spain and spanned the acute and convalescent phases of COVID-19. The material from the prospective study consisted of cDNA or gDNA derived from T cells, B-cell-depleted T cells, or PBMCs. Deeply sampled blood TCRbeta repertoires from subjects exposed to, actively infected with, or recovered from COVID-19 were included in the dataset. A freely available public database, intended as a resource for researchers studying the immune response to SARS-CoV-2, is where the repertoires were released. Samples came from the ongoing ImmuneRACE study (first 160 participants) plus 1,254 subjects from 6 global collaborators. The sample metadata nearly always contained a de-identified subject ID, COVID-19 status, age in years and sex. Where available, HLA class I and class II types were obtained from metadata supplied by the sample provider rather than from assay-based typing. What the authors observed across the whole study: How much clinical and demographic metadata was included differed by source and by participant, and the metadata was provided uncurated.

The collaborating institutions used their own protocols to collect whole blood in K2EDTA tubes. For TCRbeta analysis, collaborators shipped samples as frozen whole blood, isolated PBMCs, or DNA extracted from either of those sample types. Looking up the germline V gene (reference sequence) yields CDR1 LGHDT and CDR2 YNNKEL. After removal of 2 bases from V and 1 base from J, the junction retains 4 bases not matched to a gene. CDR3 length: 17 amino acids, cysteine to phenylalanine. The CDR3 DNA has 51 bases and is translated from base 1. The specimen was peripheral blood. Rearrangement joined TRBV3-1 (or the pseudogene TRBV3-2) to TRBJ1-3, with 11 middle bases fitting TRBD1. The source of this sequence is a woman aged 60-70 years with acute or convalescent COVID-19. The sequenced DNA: TGTGCCAGCAGCCAACTTGGACAGGGGGCTTCTGGAAACACCATATATTTT. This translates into CASSQLGQGASGNTIYF.